This TCR beta chain was captured by sequencing in a study of cytomegalovirus exposure and HLA in healthy donors. With 60 Vbeta and 13 Jbeta primers, the PCR was carried out. Sequenced by immunoSEQ multiplex PCR; TCRdb stores in-frame clones only, minus some. The table shows more than 90,000 clones, with 79% occurring only once. The TCR sequence derives from a woman under 30 in good health and CMV-seropositive. The sequencing sample was made of PBMCs.

Written as DNA, the CDR3 is TGTGCCATCAGTGAAACAGGGGGTGGCGAAAAACTGTTTTTT. Protein sequence: CAISETGGGEKLFF. V is TRBV10-3 and J is TRBJ1-4; 8 bases match TRBD1. The CDR3 totals 14 residues. Germline assignment: CDR1 ENHRY and CDR2 SYGVKD. V was pared by 3 bases and J by 8 bases, with 5 bases of the junction left unmatched.